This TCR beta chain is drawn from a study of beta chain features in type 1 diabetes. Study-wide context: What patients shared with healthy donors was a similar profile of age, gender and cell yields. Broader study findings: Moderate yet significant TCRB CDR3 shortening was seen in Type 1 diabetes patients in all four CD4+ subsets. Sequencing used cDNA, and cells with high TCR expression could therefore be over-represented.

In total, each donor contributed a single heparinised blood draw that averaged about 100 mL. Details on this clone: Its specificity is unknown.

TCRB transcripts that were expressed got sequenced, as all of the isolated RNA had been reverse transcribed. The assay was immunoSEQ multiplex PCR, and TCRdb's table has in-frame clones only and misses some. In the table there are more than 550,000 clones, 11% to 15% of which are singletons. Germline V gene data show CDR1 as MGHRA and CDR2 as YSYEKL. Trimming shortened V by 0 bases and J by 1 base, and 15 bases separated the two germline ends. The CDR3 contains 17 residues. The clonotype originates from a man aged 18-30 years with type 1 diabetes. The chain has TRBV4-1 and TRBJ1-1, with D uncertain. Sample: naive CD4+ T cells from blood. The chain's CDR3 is CASSQEPKGPGNTEAFF. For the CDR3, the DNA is TGCGCCAGCAGCCAAGAACCTAAAGGCCCGGGGAACACTGAAGCTTTCTTT.